Listed below are T cell receptor beta chains from one sample, sequenced in a study of cytomegalovirus exposure and HLA in healthy donors. Here immunoSEQ multiplex PCR was the method, and the copy in TCRdb shows in-frame clones only, minus some. This table holds roughly 84,000 clones, roughly 80% found once. Sequenced input: PBMCs. These receptors all stem from a human donor in good health. Both conserved end residues are part of each CDR3. Fields, in order: CDR3 protein, CDR3 DNA, D gene, V gene, clone size, J gene. The D gene is left open where the match is weak. Not every row has a clone size; where given, it reads once, few, many or a size class.

CASSPPGTGWNTEAFF,TGTGCCAGCTCACCTCCAGGGACAGGCTGGAACACTGAAGCTTTCTTT,TRBD1,TRBV18,-,TRBJ1-1
CASSSRSGISGGDAYEQYF,TGCGCCAGCAGCTCAAGGAGTGGTATTAGCGGGGGAGATGCCTACGAGCAGTACTTC,TRBD2,TRBV4-1,-,TRBJ2-7
CATSGTTDNQPQHF,TGTGCCACCAGCGGGACAACGGACAATCAGCCCCAGCATTTT,-,TRBV15,-,TRBJ1-5
CASSRTGTTRNEKLFF,TGTGCCAGCAGCCGGACAGGGACTACCAGGAATGAAAAACTGTTTTTT,TRBD1,TRBV5-8,-,TRBJ1-4
CASSPGGPGELFF,TGTGCTAGCAGCCCAGGGGGCCCCGGGGAGCTGTTTTTT,TRBD1,TRBV7-7,-,TRBJ2-2
CASSDGESSYNEQFF,TGTGCCAGCAGTGACGGGGAGAGCTCCTACAATGAGCAGTTCTTC,-,TRBV6-4,-,TRBJ2-1
CASGPGQAGSGGGLETQYF,TGTGCTAGTGGCCCAGGACAGGCCGGGAGCGGGGGGGGCTTAGAGACCCAGTACTTC,TRBD2,TRBV12-5,once,TRBJ2-5
CASSAAGTGGEKLFF,TGTGCCAGCAGTGCGGCCGGGACAGGGGGTGAAAAACTGTTTTTT,TRBD1,TRBV2,once,TRBJ1-4
CASSSLTGGDQPQNF,TGTGCCAGCAGTTCGCTTACAGGGGGCGATCAGCCCCAGAATTTT,TRBD1,TRBV2,-,TRBJ1-5
CASSWGGGNSYNEQFF,TGTGCCAGCAGCTGGGGCGGGGGAAACTCCTACAATGAGCAGTTCTTC,TRBD2,TRBV5-6,few,TRBJ2-1
CASSTGSLRNEQFF,TGTGCCAGCAGCACCGGGAGCCTGCGAAATGAGCAGTTCTTC,-,TRBV7-9,-,TRBJ2-1
CASSETANTGELFF,TGCGCCAGCAGTGAGACGGCGAACACCGGGGAGCTGTTTTTT,-,TRBV10-1,-,TRBJ2-2
CASSLSWGAGGTQYF,TGTGCCAGCAGTTTATCGTGGGGGGCAGGGGGGACCCAGTACTTC,-,TRBV27,few,TRBJ2-5
CASSEGDADTQYF,TGTGCCAGCAGCGAGGGAGACGCAGATACGCAGTATTTT,-,TRBV9,-,TRBJ2-3
CASSKVREGGYGYPF,TGTGCCAGCAGCAAAGTTAGGGAGGGGGGCTATGGCTACCCCTTC,-,TRBV21-1,once,TRBJ1-2
CASGLVRGGEKDGELFF,TGTGCTAGTGGTTTGGTACGGGGGGGCGAAAAGGACGGGGAGCTGTTTTTT,TRBD2,TRBV12-5,-,TRBJ2-2
CSVGGSSYEQYF,TGCAGCGTTGGTGGGAGCTCCTACGAGCAGTACTTC,-,TRBV29-1,-,TRBJ2-7
CASKQKAAYEQYF,TGTGCTAGCAAGCAAAAGGCGGCATACGAGCAGTACTTC,-,TRBV6-6,-,TRBJ2-7
CASSPLQGTNEKLFF,TGTGCCAGCTCACCACTGCAGGGGACTAATGAAAAACTGTTTTTT,-,TRBV18,few,TRBJ1-4
CAWSTGTSGGRETQYF,TGTGCCTGGAGTACCGGGACTAGCGGGGGTCGGGAGACCCAGTACTTC,TRBD2,TRBV30,-,TRBJ2-5
CASSLGTGDEQYF,TGTGCTAGCAGCTTAGGGACAGGGGATGAGCAGTACTTC,TRBD1,TRBV7-7,-,TRBJ2-7
CASSGGTSKLPGELFF,TGTGCCAGCAGTGGTGGGACATCGAAGTTACCCGGGGAGCTGTTTTTT,-,TRBV6-1,-,TRBJ2-2
CASSPSRTGSKFF,TGTGCCAGCAGCCCGTCTCGGACAGGTTCTAAGTTCTTC,TRBD1,TRBV14,-,TRBJ2-1
CAWTLAGEQFF,TGTGCCTGGACCCTAGCGGGTGAGCAGTTCTTC,TRBD2,TRBV30,once,TRBJ2-1
CASRRDRVYNEQFF,TGTGCCAGCAGGCGGGACAGGGTCTACAATGAGCAGTTCTTC,TRBD1,TRBV2,-,TRBJ2-1
CSVGTGTGTGELFF,TGCAGCGTTGGGACAGGGACAGGTACCGGGGAGCTGTTTTTT,TRBD1,TRBV29-1,-,TRBJ2-2
CSVAPGYNQPQHF,TGCAGCGTTGCCCCAGGGTACAATCAGCCCCAGCATTTT,-,TRBV29-1,-,TRBJ1-5
CASSFNAGTNQPQHF,TGTGCCAGCAGCTTTAACGCAGGGACAAATCAGCCCCAGCATTTT,-,TRBV7-9,-,TRBJ1-5
CASSGRTGRYEQYF,TGTGCCAGCAGTGGAAGGACAGGGCGCTACGAGCAGTACTTC,TRBD1,TRBV6-5,-,TRBJ2-7
CASSSDRVDEKLFF,TGTGCCAGCAGCTCGGACAGGGTCGACGAAAAACTGTTTTTT,TRBD1,TRBV5-4,-,TRBJ1-4
CASSKNRGREKLFF,TGTGCCAGTAGTAAAAACAGGGGGCGCGAAAAACTGTTTTTT,TRBD1,TRBV19,-,TRBJ1-4
CASSPRTPVETIAKNIQYF,TGTGCCAGCTCACCACGGACCCCGGTGGAGACTATAGCCAAAAACATTCAGTACTTC,-,TRBV18,-,TRBJ2-4
CASSLNPGQGVYEQYF,TGCGCCAGCAGCTTGAACCCCGGACAGGGGGTCTACGAGCAGTACTTC,TRBD1,TRBV5-1,-,TRBJ2-7
CASSRGTGVFGTEAFF,TGTGCCAGCTCACGTGGGACAGGCGTTTTCGGCACTGAAGCTTTCTTT,TRBD1,TRBV18,-,TRBJ1-1
CASSLTSGGNTRGEFF,TGTGCCAGTAGTCTAACTAGCGGGGGGAATACAAGGGGGGAGTTCTTC,TRBD2,TRBV19,-,TRBJ2-1
CASSLRPATDTQYF,TGTGCCAGCAGCCTCAGGCCGGCAACAGATACGCAGTATTTT,-,TRBV7-2,once,TRBJ2-3
CASSPLTGAGDTQYF,TGCGCCAGCAGCCCACTAACAGGGGCGGGGGATACGCAGTATTTT,-,TRBV5-1,-,TRBJ2-3
CASSAGMLSNQPQHF,TGTGCCAGCAGCGCAGGGATGTTGAGCAATCAGCCCCAGCATTTT,-,TRBV9,-,TRBJ1-5